This paragraph covers one TCR beta chain sequence. Its target is unknown. From 450 to 600 ng total RNA, TCR beta cDNA was generated with a primer in the constant region. Three-round nested multiplex PCR performed with slightly modified ARM-PCR produced the TCR beta libraries. Running 9 to 10 cycles apiece, the first two PCR rounds relied on TRBV1-TRBV30 forward primers together with a C-beta reverse primer. TCRdb passed the multiplex PCR reads through MiXCR, listing each CDR3 protein once. This sample has 250,000 to 350,000 distinct CDR3 sequences, with about 50% found just once. Germline DNA was also extracted, with blood RNA taken from unsorted whole blood. In advance of surgery, approximately 4 milliliters of peripheral blood were collected. The data were taken from a study of tumor-infiltrating lymphocytes in primary liver carcinoma. Across the study: Tumors were staged T1-T3 N0M0 and measured 4.2 to 10 cm across. Study-level findings and limits: Less overlap was seen in tumor-adjacent and tumor-blood pairs than in tumor region pairs. Samples were bulk unsorted, so CD4+ and CD8+ repertoires were not compared.

V was clipped by 4 bases and J by 1 base, with 19 bases between them. The CDR3 runs to 17 residues. Germline CDR1 is MNHEY and CDR2 is SVGAGI. Sample: peripheral blood. This receptor was taken from a woman in her 30s with primary liver carcinoma and hepatitis B virus infection. The V and J genes are TRBV6-5 and TRBJ1-1; TRBD1 is a possible D gene (5 bases). The CDR3 region is CASSSLTGRKGNTEAFF. The DNA for the CDR3 is TGTGCCAGCAGTTCCCTCACGGGACGGAAAGGGAACACTGAAGCTTTCTTT.